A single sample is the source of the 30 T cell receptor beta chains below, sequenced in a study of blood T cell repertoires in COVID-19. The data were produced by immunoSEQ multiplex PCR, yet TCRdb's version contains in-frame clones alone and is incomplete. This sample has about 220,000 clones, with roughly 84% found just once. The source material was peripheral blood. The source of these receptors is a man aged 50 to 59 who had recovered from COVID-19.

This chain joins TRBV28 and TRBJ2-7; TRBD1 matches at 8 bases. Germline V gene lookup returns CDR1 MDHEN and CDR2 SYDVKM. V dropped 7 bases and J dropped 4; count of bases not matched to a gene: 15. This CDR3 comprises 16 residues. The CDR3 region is CASKSGGRGRIYEQYF. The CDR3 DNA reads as TGTGCCAGCAAATCAGGGGGCAGGGGGCGTATATACGAGCAGTACTTC.

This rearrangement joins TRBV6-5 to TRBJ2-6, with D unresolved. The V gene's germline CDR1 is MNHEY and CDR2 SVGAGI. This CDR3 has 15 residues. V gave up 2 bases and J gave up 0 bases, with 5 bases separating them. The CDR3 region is CASSYIYSGANVLTF. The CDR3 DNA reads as TGTGCCAGCAGTTACATCTACTCTGGGGCCAACGTCCTGACTTTC.

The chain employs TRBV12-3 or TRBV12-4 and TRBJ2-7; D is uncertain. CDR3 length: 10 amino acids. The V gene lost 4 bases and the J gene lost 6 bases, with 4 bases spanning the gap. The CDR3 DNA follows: TGTGCCAGCAGTTATCTCGAGCAGTACTTC. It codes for CASSYLEQYF.

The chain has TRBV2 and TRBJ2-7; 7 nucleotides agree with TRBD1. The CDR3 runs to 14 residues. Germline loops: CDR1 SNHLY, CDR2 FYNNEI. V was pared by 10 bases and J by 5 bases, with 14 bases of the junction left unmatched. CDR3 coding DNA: TGTGCCACCGCTCTACAGGGGTTCGGCAACGAGCAGTACTTC. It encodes CATALQGFGNEQYF.

The CDR3 DNA sequence: TGTGCCAGCAGGCAGACAGGGAGCAACACCATATATTTT. Protein product: CASRQTGSNTIYF. The gene calls are TRBV6-5 and TRBJ1-3, with 7 bases lining up with TRBD1. CDR3 length: 13 amino acids. Germline CDR1 is MNHEY and CDR2 is SVGAGI. The V and J ends lost 6 bases and 7 bases, in that order; junction bases with no gene match: 6.

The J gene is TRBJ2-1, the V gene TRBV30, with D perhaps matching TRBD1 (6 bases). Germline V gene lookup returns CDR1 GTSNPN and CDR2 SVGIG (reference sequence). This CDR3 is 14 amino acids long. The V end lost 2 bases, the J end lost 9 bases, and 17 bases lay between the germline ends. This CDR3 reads CAWSTGAGDGEQFF. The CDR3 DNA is TGTGCCTGGAGTACCGGGGCAGGGGATGGTGAGCAGTTCTTC.

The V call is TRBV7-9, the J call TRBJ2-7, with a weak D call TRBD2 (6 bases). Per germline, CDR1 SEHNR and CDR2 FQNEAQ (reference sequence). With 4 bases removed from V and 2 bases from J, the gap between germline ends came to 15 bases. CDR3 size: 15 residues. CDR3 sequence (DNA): TGTGCCAGCAGCTCGGGAGACGGGACTGCCTACGAGCAGTACTTC. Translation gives CASSSGDGTAYEQYF.

The CDR3: CASSYSGQGASEAFF. CDR3 coding DNA: TGTGCCAGCAGTTACTCGGGACAGGGGGCGTCTGAAGCTTTCTTT. The rearrangement uses TRBV6-6 and TRBJ1-1, with 12 bases aligning to TRBD1. CDR1 MNHNY and CDR2 SVGAGI come from the germline V gene (reference sequence). The CDR3 runs to 15 residues. The junction had 2 bases not matched to a gene; V was cut back by 0 bases and J by 6 bases.

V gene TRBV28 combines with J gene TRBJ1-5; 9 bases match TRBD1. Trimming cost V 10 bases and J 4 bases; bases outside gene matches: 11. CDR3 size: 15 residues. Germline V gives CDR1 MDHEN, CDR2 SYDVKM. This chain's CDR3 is CATSISGTGNQPQHF. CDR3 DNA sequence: TGTGCCACCTCCATTTCAGGGACAGGGAATCAGCCCCAGCATTTT.

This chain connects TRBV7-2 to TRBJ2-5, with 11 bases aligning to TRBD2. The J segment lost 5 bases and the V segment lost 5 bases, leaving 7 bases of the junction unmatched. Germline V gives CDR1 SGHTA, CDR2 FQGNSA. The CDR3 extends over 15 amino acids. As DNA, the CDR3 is TGTGCCAGCAGCACCCTAGGACTAGCGGGTGAGACCCAGTACTTC. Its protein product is CASSTLGLAGETQYF.

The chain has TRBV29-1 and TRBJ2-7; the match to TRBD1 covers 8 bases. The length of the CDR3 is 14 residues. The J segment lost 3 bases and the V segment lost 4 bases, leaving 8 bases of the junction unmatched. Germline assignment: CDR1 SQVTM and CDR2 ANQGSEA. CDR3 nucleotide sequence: TGCAGCGTTGGAGTGACAGGGGTGAACTACGAGCAGTACTTC. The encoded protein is CSVGVTGVNYEQYF.

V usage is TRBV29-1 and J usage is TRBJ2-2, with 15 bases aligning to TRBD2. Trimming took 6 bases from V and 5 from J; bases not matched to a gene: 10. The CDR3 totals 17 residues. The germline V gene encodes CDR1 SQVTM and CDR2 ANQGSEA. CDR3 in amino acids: CSVDTGLAGGRTGELFF. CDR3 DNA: TGCAGCGTAGACACGGGACTAGCGGGAGGTCGGACCGGGGAGCTGTTTTTT.

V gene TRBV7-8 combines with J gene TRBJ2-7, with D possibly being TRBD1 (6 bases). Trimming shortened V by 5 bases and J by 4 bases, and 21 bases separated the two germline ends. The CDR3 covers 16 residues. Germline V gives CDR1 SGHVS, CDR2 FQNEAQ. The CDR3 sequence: CASSPFTQGLGYEQYF. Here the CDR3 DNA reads TGTGCCAGCAGCCCCTTCACGCAGGGGCTCGGGTACGAGCAGTACTTC.

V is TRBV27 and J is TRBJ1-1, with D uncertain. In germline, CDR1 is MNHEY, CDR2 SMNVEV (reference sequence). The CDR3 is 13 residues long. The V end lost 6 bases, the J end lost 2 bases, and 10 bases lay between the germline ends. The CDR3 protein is CASRWQRNTEAFF. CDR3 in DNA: TGTGCCAGCAGATGGCAGCGCAACACTGAAGCTTTCTTT.

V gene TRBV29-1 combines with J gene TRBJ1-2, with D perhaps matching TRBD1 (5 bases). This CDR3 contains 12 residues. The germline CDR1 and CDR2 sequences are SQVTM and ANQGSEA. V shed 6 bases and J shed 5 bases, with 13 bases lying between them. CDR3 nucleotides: TGCAGCGTAGACCCGACAGCTTATGGCTACACCTTC. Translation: CSVDPTAYGYTF.

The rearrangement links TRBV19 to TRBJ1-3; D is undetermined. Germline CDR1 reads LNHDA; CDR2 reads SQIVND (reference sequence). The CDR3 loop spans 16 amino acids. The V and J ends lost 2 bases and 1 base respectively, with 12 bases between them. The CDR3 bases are TGTGCCAGTAGTATACCTGGCAGTCCATCTGGAAACACCATATATTTT. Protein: CASSIPGSPSGNTIYF.

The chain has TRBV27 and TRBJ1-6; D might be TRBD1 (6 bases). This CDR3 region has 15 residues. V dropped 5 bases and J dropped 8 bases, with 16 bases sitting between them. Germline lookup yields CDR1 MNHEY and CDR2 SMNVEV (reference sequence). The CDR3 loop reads CASSINRVRHSPLHF. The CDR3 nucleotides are TGTGCCAGCAGTATCAACAGGGTGAGGCATTCACCCCTCCACTTT.

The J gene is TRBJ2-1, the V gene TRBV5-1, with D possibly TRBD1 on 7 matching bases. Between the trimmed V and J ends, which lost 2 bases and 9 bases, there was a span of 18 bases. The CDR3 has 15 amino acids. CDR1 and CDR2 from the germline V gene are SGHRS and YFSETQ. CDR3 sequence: CASSFAIGGGSEQFF. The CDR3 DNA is TGCGCCAGCAGCTTTGCTATTGGAGGGGGCAGTGAGCAGTTCTTC.

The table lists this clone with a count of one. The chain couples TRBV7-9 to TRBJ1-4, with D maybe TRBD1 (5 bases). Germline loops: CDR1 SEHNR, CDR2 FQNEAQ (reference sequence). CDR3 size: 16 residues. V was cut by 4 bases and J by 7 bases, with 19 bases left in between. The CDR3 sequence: CASSSYQGASAEKLFF. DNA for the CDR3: TGTGCCAGCAGCTCGTATCAAGGGGCGTCGGCTGAAAAACTGTTTTTT. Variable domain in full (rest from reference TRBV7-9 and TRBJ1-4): DTGVSQNPRHKITKRGQNVTFRCDPISEHNRLYWYRQTLGQGPEFLTYFQNEAQLEKSRLLSDRFSAERPKGSFSTLEIQRTEQGDSAMYLCASSSYQGASAEKLFFGSGTQLSVL.

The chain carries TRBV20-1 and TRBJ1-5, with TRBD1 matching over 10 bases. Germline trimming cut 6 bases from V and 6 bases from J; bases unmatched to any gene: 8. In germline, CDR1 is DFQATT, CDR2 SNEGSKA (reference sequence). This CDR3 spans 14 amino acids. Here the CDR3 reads CSASDRGRFQPQHF. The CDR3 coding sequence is TGCAGTGCGAGTGACAGGGGGCGTTTTCAGCCCCAGCATTTT.

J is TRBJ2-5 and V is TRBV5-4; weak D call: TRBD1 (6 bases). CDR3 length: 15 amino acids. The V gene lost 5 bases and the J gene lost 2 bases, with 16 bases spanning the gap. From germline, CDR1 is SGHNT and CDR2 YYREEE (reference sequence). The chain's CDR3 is CASRKDRNIQETQYF. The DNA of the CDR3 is TGTGCCAGCAGAAAAGACAGGAATATACAAGAGACCCAGTACTTC.

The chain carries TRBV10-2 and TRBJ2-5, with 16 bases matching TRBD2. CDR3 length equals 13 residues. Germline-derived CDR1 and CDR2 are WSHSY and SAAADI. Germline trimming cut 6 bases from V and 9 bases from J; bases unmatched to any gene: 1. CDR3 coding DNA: TGCGCCAGCAGGGGGACTAGCGGGAGGGCCCAGTACTTC. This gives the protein CASRGTSGRAQYF.

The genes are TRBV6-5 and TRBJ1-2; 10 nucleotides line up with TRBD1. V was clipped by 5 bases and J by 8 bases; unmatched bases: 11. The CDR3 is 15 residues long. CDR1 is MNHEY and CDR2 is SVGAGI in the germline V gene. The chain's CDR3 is CASSPRDRGRWGYTF. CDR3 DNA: TGTGCCAGCAGTCCCCGGGACAGGGGACGGTGGGGCTACACCTTC.

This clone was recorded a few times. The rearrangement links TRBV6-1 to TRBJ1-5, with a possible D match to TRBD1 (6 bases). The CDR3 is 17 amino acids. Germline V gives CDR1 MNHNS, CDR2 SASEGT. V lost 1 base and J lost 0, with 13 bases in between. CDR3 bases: TGTGCCAGCAGTGAAGGTAGGGGGACAAATAGCAATCAGCCCCAGCATTTT. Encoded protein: CASSEGRGTNSNQPQHF.

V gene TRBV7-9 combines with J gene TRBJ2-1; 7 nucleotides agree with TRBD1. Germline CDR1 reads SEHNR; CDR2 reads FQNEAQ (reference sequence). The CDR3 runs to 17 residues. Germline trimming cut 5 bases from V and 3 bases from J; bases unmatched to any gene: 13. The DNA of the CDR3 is TGTGCCAGCAGCACCCCCGACAGGGTACCTCTCTACAATGAGCAGTTCTTC. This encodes CASSTPDRVPLYNEQFF.

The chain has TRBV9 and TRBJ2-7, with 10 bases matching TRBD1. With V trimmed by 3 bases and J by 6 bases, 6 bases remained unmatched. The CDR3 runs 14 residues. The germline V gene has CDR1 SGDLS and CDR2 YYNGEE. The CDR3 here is CASSDRDRGSEQYF. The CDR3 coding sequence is TGTGCCAGCAGCGACCGGGACAGGGGATCCGAGCAGTACTTC.

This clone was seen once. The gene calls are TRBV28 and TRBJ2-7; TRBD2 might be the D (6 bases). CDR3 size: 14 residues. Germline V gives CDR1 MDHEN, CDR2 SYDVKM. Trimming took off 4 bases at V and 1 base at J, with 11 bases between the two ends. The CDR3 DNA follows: TGTGCCAGCAGTTCCGGCGGGACTTCCTACGAGCAGTACTTC. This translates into CASSSGGTSYEQYF. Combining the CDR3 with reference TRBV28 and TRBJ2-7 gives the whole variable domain DVKVTQSSRYLVKRTGEKVFLECVQDMDHENMFWYRQDPGLGLRLIYFSYDVKMKEKGDIPEGYSVSREKKERFSLILESASTNQTSMYLCASSSGGTSYEQYFGPGTRLTVT.

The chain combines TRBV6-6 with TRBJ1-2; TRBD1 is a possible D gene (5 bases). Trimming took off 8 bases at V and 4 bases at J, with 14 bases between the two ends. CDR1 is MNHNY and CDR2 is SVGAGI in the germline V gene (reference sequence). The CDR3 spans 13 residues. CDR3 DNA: TGTGCCAGCGTCCCAGGGAACTCCTATGGCTACACCTTC. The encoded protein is CASVPGNSYGYTF.

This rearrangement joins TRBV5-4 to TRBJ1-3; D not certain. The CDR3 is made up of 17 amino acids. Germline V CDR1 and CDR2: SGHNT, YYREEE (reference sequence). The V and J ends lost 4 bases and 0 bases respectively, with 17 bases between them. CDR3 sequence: CASSGSSLLSSGNTIYF. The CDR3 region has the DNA TGTGCCAGCAGCGGTAGTTCTCTTCTATCCTCTGGAAACACCATATATTTT.

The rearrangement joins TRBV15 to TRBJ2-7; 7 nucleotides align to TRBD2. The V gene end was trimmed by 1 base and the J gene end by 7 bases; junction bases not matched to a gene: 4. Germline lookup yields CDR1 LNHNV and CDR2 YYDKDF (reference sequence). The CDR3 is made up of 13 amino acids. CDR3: CATSRGEGGEQYF. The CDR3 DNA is TGTGCCACCAGCAGAGGGGAGGGTGGTGAGCAGTACTTC.